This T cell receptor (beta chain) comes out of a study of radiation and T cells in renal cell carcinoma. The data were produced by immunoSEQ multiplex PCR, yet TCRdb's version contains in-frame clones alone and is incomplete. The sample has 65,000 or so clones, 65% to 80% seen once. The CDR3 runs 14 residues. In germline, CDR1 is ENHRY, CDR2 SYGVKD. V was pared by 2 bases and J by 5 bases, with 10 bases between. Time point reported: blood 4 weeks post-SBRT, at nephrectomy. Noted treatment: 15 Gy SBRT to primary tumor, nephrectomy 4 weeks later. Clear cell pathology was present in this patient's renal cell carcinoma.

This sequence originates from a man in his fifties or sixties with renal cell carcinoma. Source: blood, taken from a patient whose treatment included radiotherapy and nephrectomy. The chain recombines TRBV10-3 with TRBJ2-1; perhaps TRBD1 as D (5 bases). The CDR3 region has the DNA TGTGCCATCAGTGAGGGGGCTACCCACAATGAGCAGTTCTTC. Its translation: CAISEGATHNEQFF.